The 7 T cell receptor beta chains below all came from one sample that was sequenced in a study of T cell responses to AZD1222 COVID-19 vaccine. TCRdb keeps only in-frame clones here, not all; method: immunoSEQ multiplex PCR. Of around 150,000 clones in the sample, under 95% were seen once. Material: peripheral blood, obtained 28 days after the second AZD1222 dose. The origin of the receptors is an adult who received the AZD1222 COVID-19 vaccine.

The chain employs TRBV19 and TRBJ1-2; 8 bases match TRBD1. This CDR3 is built from 15 residues. Germline-derived CDR1 and CDR2 are LNHDA and SQIVND (reference sequence). Trimming removed 3 bases from V and 2 bases from J; junction bases left unmatched: 5. CDR3 loop: CASSMPTGANYGYTF. DNA of the CDR3: TGTGCCAGTAGTATGCCGACAGGGGCAAACTATGGCTACACCTTC.

The chain couples TRBV5-1 to TRBJ2-6; TRBD1 aligns across 9 bases. This CDR3 has 18 residues. Germline loops: CDR1 SGHRS, CDR2 YFSETQ. V lost 4 bases and J lost 0; bases outside the gene matches: 8. Written as DNA, the CDR3 is TGCGCCAGCAGCCCAGGACAGGGGACGGTCTCTGGGGCCAACGTCCTGACTTTC. Amino acids: CASSPGQGTVSGANVLTF. The full variable domain, completed using reference TRBV5-1 and TRBJ2-6, is KAGVTQTPRYLIKTRGQQVTLSCSPISGHRSVSWYQQTPGQGLQFLFEYFSETQRNKGNFPGRFSGRQFSNSRSEMNVSTLELGDSALYLCASSPGQGTVSGANVLTFGAGSRLTVL.

The V and J genes are TRBV6-5 and TRBJ1-1, with 7 bases that match TRBD1. Germline V gene data show CDR1 as MNHEY and CDR2 as SVGAGI. V dropped 4 bases and J dropped 3; count of bases not matched to a gene: 2. The CDR3 length is 13 residues. The DNA for the CDR3 is TGTGCCAGCAGTTTTACAGGGGACACTGAAGCTTTCTTT. This codes for CASSFTGDTEAFF.

The J gene is TRBJ1-5, the V gene TRBV6-5; no clear D. Germline loops: CDR1 MNHEY, CDR2 SVGAGI. The germline V and J ends were trimmed by 6 bases and 3 bases, with 3 bases remaining between them. There are 11 residues in the CDR3. CDR3 sequence reads: CASRHNQPQHF. CDR3 nucleotides: TGTGCCAGCAGGCACAATCAGCCCCAGCATTTT.

The genes are TRBV19 and TRBJ1-3; 10 bases agree with TRBD1. Unmatched junction bases numbered 5, after V lost 5 bases and J lost 4 bases. This CDR3 is 15 amino acids long. Germline CDR1 is LNHDA and CDR2 is SQIVND (reference sequence). CDR3 sequence: CASSDRDRGGNTIYF. The CDR3 region has the DNA TGTGCCAGTAGTGACAGGGACAGGGGCGGAAACACCATATATTTT.

The chain joins TRBV11-2 to TRBJ2-1, with D possibly TRBD2 on 6 matching bases. CDR3 size: 14 residues. The V end lost 5 bases, the J end lost 2 bases, and 10 bases lay between the germline ends. CDR1 and CDR2 (germline): SGHAT, FQNNGV. The CDR3 protein is CASSTGTAYNEQFF. The DNA for the CDR3 is TGTGCCAGCAGCACTGGGACTGCCTACAATGAGCAGTTCTTC.

V gene TRBV24-1 combines with J gene TRBJ2-5; 9 bases are shared with TRBD1. With V trimmed by 5 bases and J by 5 bases, 8 bases remained unmatched. Looked up from germline, CDR1 is KGHDR and CDR2 is SFDVKD. This CDR3 has 15 amino acids. Here the CDR3 reads CATSGATGGEETQYF. The CDR3 coding sequence is TGTGCCACCAGTGGTGCGACAGGGGGTGAGGAGACCCAGTACTTC.